This entry concerns a single T cell receptor beta chain. Its specificity is unknown. Primers for the PCR totalled 60 Vbeta and 13 Jbeta. Using immunoSEQ multiplex PCR, the repertoire was profiled, and TCRdb retains in-frame clones only, with some absent. Of around 190,000 clones listed, approximately 80% were seen once; the top ten hold more than 0.5%. Regarding donors, all were healthy bone marrow donors. The sample originates from a study of cytomegalovirus exposure and HLA in healthy donors. V was pared by 5 bases and J by 5 bases, with 13 bases between. Germline V CDR1 and CDR2: SGHKS, YYEKEE (reference sequence). The CDR3 covers 13 residues. General study findings and limits: Later analysis showed TCR association rates varying by HLA locus, highest for DRB1 and lowest for HLA-C. Common viral pathogens seemed to be connected with several of the most significant clusters, according to a later analysis.

This rearrangement joins TRBV5-5 to TRBJ1-2; D gene unclear. Specimen: PBMCs. This TCR was sampled from a woman aged 50 to 65 in good health and CMV-seronegative. This CDR3 reads CASSYDGRYGYTF. DNA of the CDR3: TGTGCCAGCAGTTACGACGGGAGATATGGCTACACCTTC. Together with reference TRBV5-5 and TRBJ1-2, the CDR3 gives the full variable domain: DAGVTQSPTHLIKTRGQQVTLRCSPISGHKSVSWYQQVLGQGPQFIFQYYEKEERGRGNFPDRFSARQFPNYSSELNVNALLLGDSALYLCASSYDGRYGYTFGSGTRLTVV.